The rows below give T cell receptor beta chains drawn from one sample of a study of T cells in Graves' hyperthyroidism and ophthalmopathy. Each CDR3 protein gets one entry after TCRdb re-called the multiplex PCR reads with MiXCR. Of hundreds of thousands of distinct CDR3 sequences in the sample, more than 12% are singletons; the top ten hold 12%. The sample comprised blood. These receptors were collected from a woman aged 45-59 years with Graves' ophthalmopathy. Both conserved end residues are part of each CDR3.

TRBV7-3	TRBJ2-1	CASSLFRENEQFF
TRBV12-3/TRBV12-4	TRBJ1-2	CASSLGDLYGYTF
TRBV11-3	TRBJ2-1	CASSYRTSGGGYNEQFF
TRBV11-3	TRBJ2-5	CASSIKRTDQETQYF
TRBV20-1	TRBJ2-1	CSADTQSSGESSYNEQFF
TRBV2	TRBJ1-1	CASSASPGMNTEAFF
TRBV5-1	TRBJ2-7	CASSAGLRPRAWEQYF
TRBV11-1	TRBJ2-3	CASSLARLGATDTQYF
TRBV2	TRBJ1-3	CASIAGTSGNTIYF
TRBV6-1	TRBJ2-7	CASTSRDPYEQYF
TRBV6-2/TRBV6-3	TRBJ2-1	CASSPRESYNEQFF
TRBV18	TRBJ1-6	CASSPPSRGANSPLHF
TRBV5-6	TRBJ2-1	CASSSYYNEQFF
TRBV4-1	TRBJ2-7	CASSRQLAGEYEQYF
TRBV10-3	TRBJ1-1	CAISVREDTEAFF
TRBV6-1	TRBJ1-5	CASSQRGGTTNQPQHF
TRBV20-1	TRBJ2-7	CSARDQGQGFSYEQYF
TRBV5-1	TRBJ2-1	CASSLVFGSSYNEQFF
TRBV20-1	TRBJ2-7	CSAIVVSYEQYF
TRBV5-1	TRBJ2-1	CASSRQREGSYNEQFF
TRBV9	TRBJ2-1	CASSVELREDEQFF
TRBV20-1	TRBJ2-1	CSATSSVTYNEQFF
TRBV7-2	TRBJ2-1	CASRASSRYNEQLF
TRBV28	TRBJ2-5	CASSSVRGSKEETQYF
TRBV7-2	TRBJ2-2	CASRDTGGTGELFF
TRBV28	TRBJ2-7	CASSLPQDWASGSSEQYF
TRBV6-1	TRBJ2-5	CASGLQEGQETQYF
TRBV4-3	TRBJ2-1	CASSQGVGDEQFF
TRBV14	TRBJ1-2	CASSQRGAVGGYTF
TRBV5-1	TRBJ2-3	CASSLIIAGTDTQYF
TRBV28	TRBJ2-5	CASSLIQGNQETQYF
TRBV6-1	TRBJ1-3	CASSTGSGNTIYF
TRBV6-2/TRBV6-3	TRBJ2-7	CASSYAGGSYEQYF
TRBV24-1	TRBJ2-6	CATSDYKTGELAGANVLTF
TRBV6-2/TRBV6-3	TRBJ2-7	CASTDLNSYEQYF
TRBV20-1	TRBJ2-5	CSARTGGMETQYF
TRBV28	TRBJ1-5	CASSPHGGQGNQPQHF
TRBV27	TRBJ2-2	CASSFWLREKNTGELFF
TRBV7-6	TRBJ2-3	CASSILAGGSDTQYF
TRBV19	TRBJ2-1	CASSNLPGLVYNEQFF
TRBV7-2	TRBJ2-2	CASTVAGGTGELFF
TRBV13	TRBJ2-2	CASSYSGRAIGELFF
TRBV6-1	TRBJ1-2	CASSEARYGYTF
TRBV12-3/TRBV12-4	TRBJ2-7	CASSPGKTSRGDDEQYF
TRBV5-4	TRBJ2-7	CASSSTQGPVNEQYF
TRBV4-3	TRBJ2-1	CASSHPGLAGAEQFF
TRBV18	TRBJ2-3	CASSRQGPDTQYF
TRBV24-1	TRBJ1-2	CATSDSGQNYGYTF
TRBV7-6	TRBJ2-7	CASSDRMDEQYF
TRBV4-1	TRBJ2-5	CASSQGRVETQYF
TRBV6-1	TRBJ2-6	CASTKSGANVLTF
TRBV7-9	TRBJ1-1	CASSLDFTGDQKAFF